Following are 5 T cell receptor beta chains from one sample sequenced in a study of blood T cell repertoires in COVID-19. Only in-frame clones appear in the TCRdb table, and some are missing; sequencing was by immunoSEQ multiplex PCR. In the table there are tens of thousands of clones, nearly 80% of which are singletons. The specimen sequenced was peripheral blood. The receptors derive from a human donor in a cohort sampled during active COVID-19.

The rearrangement joins TRBV4-3 to TRBJ2-7, with 9 bases fitting TRBD1. Germline loops: CDR1 LGHNA, CDR2 YSLEER. J was trimmed by 2 bases and V by 4 bases; bases with no gene match: 3. The CDR3 runs 14 residues. The CDR3 DNA is TGCGCCAGCAGCCCTAGGGACAGGGCCTACGAGCAGTACGTC. Amino acids: CASSPRDRAYEQYV.

V usage is TRBV30 and J usage is TRBJ1-6, with 7 bases aligning to TRBD1. This CDR3 is built from 15 residues. Germline V gene sequence: CDR1 GTSNPN, CDR2 SVGIG (reference sequence). The trim removed 1 base at V and 8 bases at J, leaving 8 bases unmatched. CDR3 residues: CAWSDTGTVYSPLHF. In DNA form, the CDR3 reads TGTGCCTGGAGTGACACCGGGACAGTCTATTCACCCCTCCACTTT.

This clone showed up just once. The V call is TRBV20-1, the J call TRBJ1-5; D gene uncertain. The CDR3 contains 13 residues. The germline V gene encodes CDR1 DFQATT and CDR2 SNEGSKA (reference sequence). V was clipped by 3 bases and J by 3 bases, with 9 bases between them. CDR3 loop: CSASARNNQPQHF. DNA for the CDR3: TGCAGTGCTAGTGCGAGGAACAATCAGCCCCAGCATTTT.

The chain has TRBV5-1 and TRBJ2-5; TRBD2 matches at 14 bases. From germline, CDR1 is SGHRS and CDR2 YFSETQ. The CDR3 covers 17 residues. Trimming removed 4 bases from V and 1 base from J; junction bases left unmatched: 6. The CDR3 bases are TGCGCCAGCAGCCGAGCTGGGACTAGCGGGAGCCAAGAGACCCAGTACTTC. Translation gives CASSRAGTSGSQETQYF. The full variable domain, in which reference TRBV5-1 and TRBJ2-5 provide the parts outside the CDR3, is KAGVTQTPRYLIKTRGQQVTLSCSPISGHRSVSWYQQTPGQGLQFLFEYFSETQRNKGNFPGRFSGRQFSNSRSEMNVSTLELGDSALYLCASSRAGTSGSQETQYFGPGTRLLVL.

The genes are TRBV28 and TRBJ1-5; the D gene is possibly TRBD1 (6 bases). This CDR3 region has 15 residues. Germline values: CDR1 MDHEN, CDR2 SYDVKM. V lost 7 bases and J lost 7, with 20 bases in between. The CDR3 DNA follows: TGTGCCAGCACCTTTTACAGGGTTTTACGGCAGCCCCAGCATTTT. Its protein product is CASTFYRVLRQPQHF.